The present T cell receptor (beta chain) was sequenced within a study of CD8 T cells in Susac syndrome. Germline CDR1 reads LGHDT; CDR2 reads YNNKEL (reference sequence). CDR3 length: 12 residues. The V and J ends lost 4 bases and 3 bases respectively, with 6 bases between them. CD8+ and CD4+ T cells taken from blood had their TCR beta sequenced. Healthy donors acted as controls, with matching for age and sex. TEMRA cells were FACS-enriched, with CD8+ and CD4+ T cells isolated negatively. Reverse transcription of about 0.45 to 1 ug RNA was carried out with random hexamers. The amplification used immunoSEQ multiplex PCR on TCR beta CDR3; it spanned 54 Vbeta and 13 Jbeta. TCRdb redid the calling of the immunoSEQ multiplex PCR reads with MiXCR, one entry per CDR3 protein. The sample contains roughly 200,000 distinct CDR3 sequences, 80% to 95% of which appear only once.

The TCR comes from a human donor in good health. This chain uses TRBV3-1 with TRBJ1-1; D not resolved. Sequences were obtained from CD4+ T cells from PBMCs. This chain's CDR3 is CASSRHDTEAFF. CDR3 bases: TGTGCCAGCAGCCGACACGACACTGAAGCTTTCTTT.